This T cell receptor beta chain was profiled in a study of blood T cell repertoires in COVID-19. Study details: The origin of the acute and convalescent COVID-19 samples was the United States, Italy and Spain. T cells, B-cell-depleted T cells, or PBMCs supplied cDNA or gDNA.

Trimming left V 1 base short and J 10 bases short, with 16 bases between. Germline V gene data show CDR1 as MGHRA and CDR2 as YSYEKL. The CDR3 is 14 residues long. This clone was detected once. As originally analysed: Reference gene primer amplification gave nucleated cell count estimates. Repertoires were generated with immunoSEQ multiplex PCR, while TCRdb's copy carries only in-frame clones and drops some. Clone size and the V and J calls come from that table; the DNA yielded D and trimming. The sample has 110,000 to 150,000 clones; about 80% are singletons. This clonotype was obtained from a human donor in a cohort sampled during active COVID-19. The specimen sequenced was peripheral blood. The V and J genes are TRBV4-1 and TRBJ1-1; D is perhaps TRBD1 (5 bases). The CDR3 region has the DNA TGCGCCAGCAGCCAAGTCGGACAAAATCCGGCAGCTTTCTTT. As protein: CASSQVGQNPAAFF.